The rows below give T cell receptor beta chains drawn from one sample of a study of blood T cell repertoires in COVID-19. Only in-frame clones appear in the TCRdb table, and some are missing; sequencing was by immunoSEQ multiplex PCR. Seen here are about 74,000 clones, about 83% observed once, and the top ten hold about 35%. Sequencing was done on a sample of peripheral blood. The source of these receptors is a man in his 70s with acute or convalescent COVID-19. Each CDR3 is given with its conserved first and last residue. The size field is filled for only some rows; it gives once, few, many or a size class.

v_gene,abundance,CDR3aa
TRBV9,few,CASSVGSGSYEQYF
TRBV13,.,CASSHSQGVAEAFF
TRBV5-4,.,CASSLEGLGGNTIYF
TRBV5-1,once,CASSRQGRNSGNTIYF
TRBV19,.,CASSPGLAGGPRDTQYF
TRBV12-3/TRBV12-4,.,CASSSSGREPYF
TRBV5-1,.,CASSLARGGGRAGNEQFF
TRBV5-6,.,CASSLAWAGKYNEQFF
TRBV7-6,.,CASSLAGGRTGELFF
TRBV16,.,CASSQVGQANEKLFF
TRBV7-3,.,CASSPMGATYNEQFF
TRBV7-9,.,CASSFSAPSSYNSPLHF
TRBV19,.,CASSLTQGTEQFF
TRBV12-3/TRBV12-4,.,CASSLYGNQPQHF
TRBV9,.,CASSATPPGTQYF
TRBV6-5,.,CASRNVLPTYEQYF
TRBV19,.,CASSIGTSGVQETQYF
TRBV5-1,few,CASNMDRAGELFF
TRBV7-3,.,CASSSPGYGYTF
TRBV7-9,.,CASDGTGTF